This TCR beta chain was identified in a study of STAT5B mutations in CD4+ large granular lymphocyte leukemia. Study background: Healthy donors showed HLA-associated enrichment of the CDR3 'QG' motif.

Broader study findings: TRBV06-family usage was enriched in top patient clones (8/27) versus controls (2/35).

Note on this clone: Its antigen is unknown.

In germline, CDR1 is SGHTA, CDR2 FQGNSA. V lost 1 base and J 2 bases, leaving 9 bases between the germline ends. This CDR3 spans 15 amino acids. The data were produced by immunoSEQ multiplex PCR, yet TCRdb's version contains in-frame clones alone and is incomplete. The table records 30,000 to 35,000 clones, more than 70% of them present only once. The sequenced material came from CD4+ T cells from blood buffy coats. The rearrangement joins TRBV7-2 to TRBJ2-1; no definite D call. The source of this sequence is a human donor in good health. CDR3 sequence: CASSLVWQAYNEQFF. The CDR3 DNA is TGTGCCAGCAGCTTAGTGTGGCAAGCCTACAATGAGCAGTTCTTC. The variable domain in full, with the rest retrieved from reference TRBV7-2 and TRBJ2-1, is GAGVSQSPSNKVTEKGKDVELRCDPISGHTALYWYRQSLGQGLEFLIYFQGNSAPDKSGLPSDRFSAERTGGSVSTLTIQRTQQEDSAVYLCASSLVWQAYNEQFFGPGTRLTVL.